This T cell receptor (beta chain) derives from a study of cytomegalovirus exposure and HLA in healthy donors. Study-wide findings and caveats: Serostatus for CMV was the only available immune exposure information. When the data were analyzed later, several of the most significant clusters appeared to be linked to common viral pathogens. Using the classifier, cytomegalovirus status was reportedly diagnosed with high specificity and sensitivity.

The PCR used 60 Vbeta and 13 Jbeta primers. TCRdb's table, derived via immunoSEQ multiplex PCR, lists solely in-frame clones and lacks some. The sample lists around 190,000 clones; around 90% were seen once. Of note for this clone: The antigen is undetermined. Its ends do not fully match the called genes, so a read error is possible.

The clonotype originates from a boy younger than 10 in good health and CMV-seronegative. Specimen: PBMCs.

Written as DNA, the CDR3 is TGTGCCAGCAGCCCCCCCCAGGGGGGCGGACCACTTTTC. It translates to CASSPPQGGGPLF. This sequence joins TRBV4-2 and TRBJ2-7, with TRBD1 as a possible D gene (7 bases). This CDR3 comprises 13 residues. Germline V gene lookup returns CDR1 LGHNA and CDR2 YNFKEQ.